Below, 18 T cell receptor beta chains from the same sample are listed, as sequenced in a study of blood T cell repertoires in COVID-19. Sequenced by immunoSEQ multiplex PCR; TCRdb stores in-frame clones only, minus some. Of 120,000 to 150,000 clones listed, around 86% are singletons. Sequencing input: peripheral blood. These receptors were collected from a human donor in a cohort sampled during active COVID-19.

The gene calls are TRBV29-1 and TRBJ2-7, with D possibly matching TRBD1 (6 bases). Trimming removed 7 bases from V and 4 bases from J, with 17 bases in between. Looked up from germline, CDR1 is SQVTM and CDR2 is ANQGSEA. CDR3 size: 13 residues. The chain's CDR3 is CSAIGQPRYEQYF. The CDR3 coding sequence is TGCAGCGCAATCGGACAGCCTCGATACGAGCAGTACTTC.

J is TRBJ2-5 and V is TRBV3-1 (or the pseudogene TRBV3-2); D remains unclear. The CDR3 extends over 12 amino acids. Germline CDR1 LGHDT, CDR2 YNNKEL (reference sequence). Between the trimmed V and J ends, which lost 3 bases and 7 bases, there was a span of 9 bases. CDR3 bases: TGTGCCAGCAGCCAGGCCCTGTCGACCCAGTACTTC. Translated: CASSQALSTQYF.

The chain links TRBV2 to TRBJ2-2, with D maybe TRBD1 (5 bases). V was cut by 8 bases and J by 1 base, with 11 bases left in between. Germline lookup yields CDR1 SNHLY and CDR2 FYNNEI. This CDR3 spans 14 amino acids. CDR3 DNA: TGTGCCAGCTCTACAGGCCTGAACACCGGGGAGCTGTTTTTT. It codes for CASSTGLNTGELFF.

The V and J genes are TRBV7-9 and TRBJ2-5; D uncertain. The germline V gene encodes CDR1 SEHNR and CDR2 FQNEAQ (reference sequence). Trimming took 3 bases from V and 6 from J, leaving 17 bases between them. This CDR3 region has 15 residues. In nucleotides, the CDR3 is TGTGCCAGCAGCTTTCGTGAAGCGATCCCTCAGACCCAGTACTTC. It specifies CASSFREAIPQTQYF.

CDR3 sequence (DNA): TGTGCCAGCAGCCAGACAGGAGCGGGGGAGCAGTACTTC. It encodes CASSQTGAGEQYF. The chain employs TRBV11-2 and TRBJ2-7; perhaps TRBD2 as D (7 bases). Trimming removed 5 bases from V and 7 bases from J, with 15 bases in between. CDR3 length: 13 residues. Germline lookup yields CDR1 SGHAT and CDR2 FQNNGV.

The chain has TRBV5-1 and TRBJ2-7; D is perhaps TRBD1 (9 bases). The CDR3 runs 15 residues. V was cut by 7 bases and J by 2 bases, with 19 bases left in between. CDR1 and CDR2 (germline): SGHRS, YFSETQ. CDR3 nucleotides: TGCGCCAGCCAACCGGGGGGGACAGGGCCCTACGAGCAGTACTTC. Translating it yields CASQPGGTGPYEQYF.

This clone was seen only a few times. This chain connects TRBV7-9 to TRBJ1-5; no definite D call. Germline V CDR1 and CDR2: SEHNR, FQNEAQ (reference sequence). The CDR3 is 13 amino acids. The V and J ends lost 1 base and 7 bases respectively, with 8 bases between them. CDR3: CASSLEGGQPQHF. CDR3 bases: TGTGCCAGCAGCTTAGAGGGAGGCCAGCCCCAGCATTTT.

This clone has a handful of counts. V usage is TRBV3-1 (or the pseudogene TRBV3-2) and J usage is TRBJ2-5; TRBD2 is a possible D gene (7 bases). V dropped 4 bases and J dropped 6 bases, with 12 bases sitting between them. The CDR3 totals 13 residues. Germline assignment: CDR1 LGHDT and CDR2 YNNKEL (reference sequence). As DNA, the CDR3 is TGTGCCAGCAGCCTGGAGGGGGGGAAGACCCAGTACTTC. Its protein product is CASSLEGGKTQYF.

The V and J genes are TRBV2 and TRBJ1-1, with 9 bases identical to TRBD1. The CDR3 is made up of 13 amino acids. The germline V gene has CDR1 SNHLY and CDR2 FYNNEI. The V segment lost 5 bases and the J segment 6 bases; nucleotides outside the gene matches: 4. CDR3 amino acids: CASSSQGAAEAFF. CDR3 DNA sequence: TGTGCCAGCAGTTCACAGGGGGCAGCTGAAGCTTTCTTT. Full variable domain (outside the CDR3, taken from reference TRBV2 and TRBJ1-1): EPEVTQTPSHQVTQMGQEVILRCVPISNHLYFYWYRQILGQKVEFLVSFYNNEISEKSEIFDDQFSVERPDGSNFTLKIRSTKLEDSAMYFCASSSQGAAEAFFGQGTRLTVV.

This chain links TRBV28 with TRBJ2-1; perhaps TRBD1 as D (6 bases). Trimming shortened V by 6 bases and J by 10 bases, and 19 bases separated the two germline ends. CDR1 is MDHEN and CDR2 is SYDVKM in the germline V gene. CDR3 length: 14 amino acids. The CDR3, as DNA: TGTGCCAGCAGCCTCTTGGGACAAGGGGACGAGCAGTTCTTC. Its protein is CASSLLGQGDEQFF.

CDR3: CASSQGVSYEQYF. In nucleotides, the CDR3 is TGCGCCAGCAGCCAAGGCGTGAGTTACGAGCAGTACTTC. V is TRBV4-1 and J is TRBJ2-7; D gene ambiguous. The germline V gene encodes CDR1 MGHRA and CDR2 YSYEKL. V lost 1 base and J 4 bases, leaving 8 bases between the germline ends. The CDR3 covers 13 residues.

The chain couples TRBV5-4 to TRBJ2-1; possible D gene TRBD1, 8 bases. The CDR3 has 16 amino acids. Germline loops: CDR1 SGHNT, CDR2 YYREEE (reference sequence). Deletions cut 1 base from V and 4 bases from J, with 15 bases between. CDR3 DNA: TGTGCCAGCAGCTTGTCCGACAGGGGAGGGTACAATGAGCAGTTCTTC. Translated: CASSLSDRGGYNEQFF.

The chain couples TRBV5-1 to TRBJ1-1; D unresolved. The CDR3 extends over 13 amino acids. Trimming removed 3 bases at V and 1 base at J, with 7 bases between. CDR1 is SGHRS and CDR2 is YFSETQ in the germline V gene. For the CDR3, the DNA is TGCGCCAGCAGCTCTAGAGGGAACACTGAAGCTTTCTTT. Translation: CASSSRGNTEAFF.

This chain joins TRBV7-9 and TRBJ1-1, with a weak D call TRBD1 (5 bases). The CDR3 has 13 residues. Germline lookup yields CDR1 SEHNR and CDR2 FQNEAQ (reference sequence). Trimming shortened V by 1 base and J by 3 bases, and 6 bases separated the two germline ends. CDR3 in DNA: TGTGCCAGCAGCTTAGGACAGCACACTGAAGCTTTCTTT. This gives the protein CASSLGQHTEAFF.

This clone was recorded once. The rearrangement links TRBV10-3 to TRBJ2-1, with a possible D match to TRBD2 (5 bases). The CDR3 has 15 amino acids. CDR1 and CDR2 (germline): ENHRY, SYGVKD. Trimming removed 8 bases from V and 3 bases from J, with 17 bases in between. The CDR3 DNA sequence: TGTGCCATCGCAAGGGAGTCTGGCTACTACAATGAGCAGTTCTTC. Its protein product is CAIARESGYYNEQFF.

The chain links TRBV5-1 to TRBJ1-2, with D maybe TRBD1 (6 bases). V lost 3 bases to trimming and J lost 5 bases, with 14 bases between them. Germline CDR1 and CDR2: SGHRS and YFSETQ. This CDR3 has 14 residues. CDR3 residues: CASSWEGGKYGYTF. Written as DNA, the CDR3 is TGCGCCAGCAGCTGGGAAGGGGGAAAGTATGGCTACACCTTC. Full variable domain (rest looked up from reference TRBV5-1 and TRBJ1-2): KAGVTQTPRYLIKTRGQQVTLSCSPISGHRSVSWYQQTPGQGLQFLFEYFSETQRNKGNFPGRFSGRQFSNSRSEMNVSTLELGDSALYLCASSWEGGKYGYTFGSGTRLTVV.

The chain has TRBV7-6 and TRBJ2-3; D perhaps matches TRBD2 (5 bases). V gave up 2 bases and J gave up 1 base, with 19 bases separating them. The CDR3 totals 18 residues. From germline, CDR1 is SGHVS and CDR2 FNYEAQ. CDR3 nucleotides: TGTGCCAGCAGCTTATCCCCCCTAGCTCGAGGCGGCACAGATACGCAGTATTTT. It is translated as CASSLSPLARGGTDTQYF.

The chain links TRBV7-9 to TRBJ2-1; 11 nucleotides align to TRBD2. The V gene's germline CDR1 is SEHNR and CDR2 FQNEAQ (reference sequence). The CDR3 length is 15 residues. Unmatched junction bases numbered 8, after V lost 5 bases and J lost 8 bases. The CDR3 nucleotides are TGTGCCAGCAGCCCCGGGACTAGCGGACAACATGAGCAGTTCTTC. It encodes CASSPGTSGQHEQFF.